This T cell receptor beta chain was retrieved from a study of T cells after posttransplantation cyclophosphamide. Broader study findings: Donor-recipient repertoire similarity was low at 1-2 months, rising over year one. After PTCy, TRB diversity resembled that of CNI/methotrexate controls.

The CDR3 loop spans 14 amino acids. Germline CDR1 KGHSH, CDR2 LQKENI. Trimming took off 3 bases at V and 5 bases at J, with 13 bases between the two ends. This related bone marrow graft donor gave peripheral blood on the day of marrow donation. Libraries were prepared by immunoSEQ multiplex PCR; TCRdb keeps only in-frame clonotypes and omits some of them. Observed are about 38,000 clones, no singletons, with the top ten taking 2% to 3%. This clone was observed at least ten times. Its antigen is not known. The sequence derives from a man aged 45-65 years in good health, CMV-negative, and a related stem cell transplant donor. The chain links TRBV18 to TRBJ1-2, with a possible D match to TRBD1 (5 bases). Sequencing was done on a sample of PBMCs. The CDR3 loop reads CASSPGRDFYGYTF. CDR3 DNA sequence: TGTGCCAGCTCACCGGGCAGGGATTTTTATGGCTACACCTTC.